The sequence of this T cell receptor (beta chain) was determined in a study of T cells in narcolepsy. On the study more broadly: Patients with NT1 or NT2 and healthy control donors were enrolled. Study-level findings and limits: Autoreactive HCRT-specific and TRIB2-specific clonotypes were marked in same-patient CSF-versus-blood CD4+ comparisons. Autoreactive clonotypes reportedly recurred in blood of same and different patients, not controls.

The CDR3 totals 13 residues. Germline loops: CDR1 MNHEY, CDR2 SMNVEV (reference sequence). Comments on this clone: Its specificity is not known.

Method: immunoSEQ multiplex PCR; TCRdb's copy keeps in-frame clones and lacks some. In the table there are around 18,000 clones, over 60% of which are singletons. Sequenced: CD45RA- memory CD8+ T cells from PBMCs. The source of this sequence is a human donor with narcolepsy. The chain carries TRBV27 and TRBJ2-5; D gene ambiguous. The DNA end lines up better with TRBJ2-7; the J call may be wrong. This CDR3 reads CASSFGGRYEQYF. The CDR3 nucleotides read TGTGCCAGCAGTTTCGGCGGAAGGTACGAGCAGTACTTC.